This T cell receptor beta chain is drawn from a study of blood T cells in healthy people across ages. Drawn from each donor were approximately 9.2 milliliters of peripheral blood. The authors ran a second PCR of about 7 to 11 cycles using a sample-barcoded 5' primer and a J-beta primer mix. TCRdb itself ran the 5' RACE reads through MiXCR, one entry per CDR3 protein. The sample includes 890,000 or so distinct CDR3 sequences, approximately 67% seen only once; the top ten take 25% to 35%. The CDR3 covers 16 residues. V lost 6 bases to trimming and J lost 2 bases, with 14 bases between them. In regard to this clonotype: Its target is unknown.

General study findings and limits: Since the PBMCs were unsorted, naive and antigen-experienced cells could not be conclusively compared. Any changes in expanded clonotypes were possibly confounded, as donor CMV status remained unknown. Strong correlation was found linking TCR beta diversity to naive T cell percentage.

The chain is built from TRBV12-3 or TRBV12-4 and TRBJ1-6; D is unresolved. The source of this sequence is a man between 25 and 39 years old in good health. Material for sequencing was blood. The CDR3 DNA is TGTGCCAGCAGCCCGCCCGGATTGACCTATAATTCACCCCTCCACTTT. Translation: CASSPPGLTYNSPLHF.